The present TCR beta chain was sequenced within a study of blood T cell repertoires in COVID-19 (TCRdb year 2020). Notes on the research overall: Collaborator samples came from the United States, Italy and Spain and covered acute and convalescent phases of COVID-19. The material from the prospective study consisted of cDNA or gDNA derived from T cells, B-cell-depleted T cells, or PBMCs. Deeply sampled blood TCRbeta repertoires from subjects exposed to, actively infected with, or recovered from COVID-19 were included in the dataset. A freely available public database, intended as a resource for researchers studying the immune response to SARS-CoV-2, is where the repertoires were released. Samples came from the ongoing ImmuneRACE study (first 160 participants) plus 1,254 subjects from 6 global collaborators. Nearly every sample came with metadata listing a de-identified subject ID, COVID-19 status, age in years and sex. HLA class I and class II types, where available, came from metadata supplied by the sample provider rather than from assay-based typing.

One collaborating source in Seattle enrolled patients during active infection and followed them longitudinally through the course of disease. Collaborating institutions collected whole blood in K2EDTA tubes following their own protocols. For TCRbeta analysis, collaborator samples were shipped as frozen whole blood, as isolated PBMCs, or as DNA extracted from either sample type. On this clone itself: Its specific antigen is unknown. Within one base of it there is no much larger clone, and no base qualities were kept.

Beyond this particular receptor, the publication reports: Clinical and demographic metadata were provided uncurated, with the amount varying by source and participant.

TCRbeta CDR3 regions were amplified from genomic DNA by means of the immunoSEQ Assay, a bias-controlled multiplex PCR. The authors processed their data as follows. The number of nucleated cells in each sample was estimated from the amplification of reference gene primers within the assay. To quantify the absolute abundance of each unique TCRbeta CDR3 rearrangement, sequence reads were collapsed and filtered. For each sample, productive Simpson clonality was calculated as the square root of Simpson's diversity index over productive rearrangements. Here the immuneACCESS table is served through TCRdb, limited to in-frame sequences with V and J called. Missing clones are a known gap in these copies; in checked studies unresolved V genes cover under half, and the rest lacks a known reason. That table supplies the V and J calls and clone size; D and trimming were determined from the DNA. The sample data list roughly 200,000 clones, and roughly three quarters of these were observed just once. Over 9.5% of the sample rests with the top ten.

The receptor's source is a woman of 80 years or more with COVID-19, enrolled during active disease. The sequenced sample was peripheral blood.

This receptor carries the CDR3 CASSSRGAGSPLHF. The nucleotide sequence reads as follows: TGTGCCAGCAGTTCCCGGGGGGCTGGTTCACCCCTCCACTTT. The rearrangement combines TRBV7-2 with TRBJ1-6; TRBD1 is a possible D gene, resting on 6 matching bases. The CDR3 numbers 14 residues from cysteine through phenylalanine. Of the read, only the CDR3 DNA is kept; its 42 bases are in frame from base 1. V gives up 6 bases and J gives up 9 bases, and the segment between their germline ends measures 15 bases. CDR1 and CDR2, per the germline V gene, are SGHTA and FQGNSA.